This T cell receptor beta chain originates from a study of OX40 agonist ivuxolimab in advanced cancers. Study overall: Prior therapy, whether anti-PD-1, anti-PD-L1 or anti-CTLA-4, was allowed, and roughly 41% had some. Study observations and caveats: Also present in some nonresponders was a low level of normalized T-cell clonal expansion.

The sampling schedule covered blood at baseline, cycle 4 day 1, and cycle 7 day 1. The CDR3 covers 16 residues. V gave up 4 bases and J gave up 1 base, with 14 bases separating them. Germline CDR1 reads LGHNA; CDR2 reads YSLEER. Assay used: immunoSEQ multiplex PCR; TCRdb lists only in-frame clones, some missing. The sample has about 64,000 clones; roughly 90% are singletons. With respect to this clone: The target antigen is unknown.

This TCR derives from an adult with an advanced solid tumor such as melanoma, head and neck, liver or kidney cancer. The sequencing here drew on CD4+ or CD8+ T cells sorted from blood, taken in a trial of the OX40 agonist ivuxolimab. The V and J genes are TRBV4-3 and TRBJ2-1; D is possibly TRBD2 (6 bases). CDR3 amino acids: CASSPQQAGSYNEQFF. The CDR3 DNA follows: TGCGCCAGCAGCCCCCAACAGGCGGGGTCCTACAATGAGCAGTTCTTC.